This TCR beta chain appears in the sequencing data of a study of vaccination effects on CD4 cells after COVID-19. Assay used: immunoSEQ multiplex PCR; TCRdb lists only in-frame clones, some missing. The table lists about 22,000 clones, about 72% of them singletons. Peptide-pool stimulation followed by sequencing identified expanded antigen-specific CD4+ clonotypes in the ViraFEST assay. At the end of around eleven days of culture, CD4+ T cells were isolated. The infection with SARS-CoV-2 (confirmed by PCR) occurred in this person between March and December 2020. On both days 3 and 7, half of the culture medium was replaced with IL-2 medium. Germline V gene lookup returns CDR1 LNHDA and CDR2 SQIVND (reference sequence). J was trimmed by 2 bases and V by 5 bases; bases with no gene match: 7. CDR3 size: 15 residues. Points on this clone: Antigen unknown.

Sequencing used CD4+ T cells from PBMCs cultured with SARS-CoV-2 spike peptides, obtained before COVID-19 vaccination. This receptor was obtained from a human donor who had a prior SARS-CoV-2 infection. The chain has TRBV19 and TRBJ2-5; TRBD2 matches at 8 bases. CDR3 amino acids: CASSPREGRQETQYF. The CDR3 DNA is TGTGCCAGTAGTCCCCGGGAGGGAAGGCAAGAGACCCAGTACTTC.